Given below is one T cell receptor (beta chain) in context. The data stem from a study of technical replicates of blood from several donors. V shed 4 bases and J shed 2 bases, with 3 bases lying between them. Germline V gene data show CDR1 as SGHNT and CDR2 as YYREEE (reference sequence). The CDR3 is made up of 11 amino acids. Sequenced by immunoSEQ multiplex PCR; TCRdb stores in-frame clones only, minus some. The sample shows 70,000 to 95,000 clones, approximately 97% of them seen only once. Sequencing was performed on T cells isolated from PBMCs. The origin of this receptor is a human donor in good health. V is TRBV5-4 and J is TRBJ1-2; D is ambiguous. The CDR3 sequence: CASSLNYGYTF. The CDR3 nucleotides are TGTGCCAGCAGCCTGAACTATGGCTACACCTTC.